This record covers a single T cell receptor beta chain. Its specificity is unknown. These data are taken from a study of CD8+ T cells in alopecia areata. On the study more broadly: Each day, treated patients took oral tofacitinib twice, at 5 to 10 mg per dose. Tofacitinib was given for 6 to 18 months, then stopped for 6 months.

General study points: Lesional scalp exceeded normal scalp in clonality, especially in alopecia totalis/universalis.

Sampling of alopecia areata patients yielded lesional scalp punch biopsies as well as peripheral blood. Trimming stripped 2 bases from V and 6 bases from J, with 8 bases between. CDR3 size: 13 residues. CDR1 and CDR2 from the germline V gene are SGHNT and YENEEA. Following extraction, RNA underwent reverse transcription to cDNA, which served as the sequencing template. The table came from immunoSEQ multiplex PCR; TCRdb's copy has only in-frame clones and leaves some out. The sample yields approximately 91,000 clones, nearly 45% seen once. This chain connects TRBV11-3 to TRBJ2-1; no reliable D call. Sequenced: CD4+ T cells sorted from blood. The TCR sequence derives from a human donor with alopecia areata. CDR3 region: CASSLTQTNEQFF. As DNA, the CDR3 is TGTGCCAGCAGCTTAACCCAGACCAATGAGCAGTTCTTC.